The 27 T cell receptor beta chains below all came from one sample that was sequenced in a study of blood T cell repertoires in COVID-19. Sequencing used immunoSEQ multiplex PCR; TCRdb keeps in-frame clones, though not all of them. This sample has 130,000 or so clones, with about four fifths found just once. The material sequenced was peripheral blood. Receptors were obtained from a human donor in a cohort sampled during active COVID-19.

Only one count was recorded for this clone. V gene TRBV18 combines with J gene TRBJ2-1, with a tentative D call TRBD2 (5 bases). Trimming took off 3 bases at V and 10 bases at J, with 16 bases between the two ends. The CDR3 totals 14 residues. Per germline, CDR1 KGHSH and CDR2 LQKENI. CDR3 sequence: CASSPSGLWEEQFF. As DNA, the CDR3 is TGTGCCAGCTCACCGTCGGGCCTCTGGGAGGAGCAGTTCTTC.

This clone has just a few counts. This chain uses TRBV7-6 with TRBJ2-1; 7 bases agree with TRBD1. The CDR3 spans 12 residues. Germline V lookup: CDR1 SGHVS, CDR2 FNYEAQ. J lost 10 bases, V lost 5 bases, and 5 bases had no gene match. Here the CDR3 reads CASSPPDREQFF. CDR3 nucleotide sequence: TGTGCCAGCAGCCCTCCGGACAGGGAGCAGTTCTTC.

This clone has a handful of counts. The chain uses TRBV19 and TRBJ1-1; 7 positions agree with TRBD1. This CDR3 comprises 14 residues. The germline gives CDR1 LNHDA, CDR2 SQIVND (reference sequence). The V segment lost 4 bases and the J segment 1 base; nucleotides outside the gene matches: 3. The CDR3 DNA follows: TGTGCCAGTAGTAAGACAGGGAAGAACACTGAAGCTTTCTTT. The encoded protein is CASSKTGKNTEAFF.

V gene TRBV29-1 combines with J gene TRBJ2-5; 9 nucleotides line up with TRBD2. J was trimmed by 1 base and V by 5 bases; bases with no gene match: 8. There are 15 residues in the CDR3. The germline gives CDR1 SQVTM, CDR2 ANQGSEA. Here the CDR3 DNA reads TGCAGCGTTTGTTTGCCTAGCGGGACCCAAGAGACCCAGTACTTC. This codes for CSVCLPSGTQETQYF.

The chain couples TRBV27 to TRBJ2-1; 8 bases agree with TRBD1. The trim removed 4 bases at V and 7 bases at J, leaving 6 bases unmatched. Germline V gene sequence: CDR1 MNHEY, CDR2 SMNVEV (reference sequence). The CDR3 consists of 14 residues. The chain's CDR3 is CASSSRTGSNEQFF. The CDR3 DNA reads TGTGCCAGCAGTTCCAGGACAGGGAGTAATGAGCAGTTCTTC.

V and J are TRBV10-3 and TRBJ2-1; a possible D gene is TRBD2 (5 bases). The CDR3 length is 13 residues. Germline V CDR1 and CDR2: ENHRY, SYGVKD. V lost 8 bases and J 6 bases, leaving 14 bases between the germline ends. Here the CDR3 reads CAIASVGGNEQFF. The CDR3, as DNA: TGTGCCATCGCTTCTGTCGGAGGCAATGAGCAGTTCTTC.

The chain joins TRBV27 to TRBJ1-5; maybe TRBD1 (5 bases). This CDR3 is built from 14 residues. Between the trimmed V and J ends, which lost 0 bases and 15 bases, there was a span of 18 bases. From germline, CDR1 is MNHEY and CDR2 SMNVEV (reference sequence). CDR3 sequence: CASSLSSGTAPGHF. Here the CDR3 DNA reads TGTGCCAGCAGTTTATCATCTGGGACTGCTCCAGGGCATTTT.

The chain carries TRBV5-1 and TRBJ2-7, with 8 bases matching TRBD2. Losses at the gene ends were 0 bases for V and 7 bases for J; bases not matched to a gene: 9. Germline CDR1 is SGHRS and CDR2 is YFSETQ. This CDR3 spans 15 amino acids. CDR3 DNA sequence: TGCGCCAGCAGCTTGGGTCGAGCGGGAGCGGGTGAGCAGTACTTC. It encodes CASSLGRAGAGEQYF.

This clone was seen just once. The rearrangement links TRBV20-1 to TRBJ2-7, with D perhaps given as TRBD1 or TRBD2 (6 bases each). The germline V gene has CDR1 DFQATT and CDR2 SNEGSKA (reference sequence). Trimming left V 3 bases short and J 2 bases short, with 11 bases between. CDR3 length equals 13 residues. The CDR3 DNA follows: TGCAGTGCTAGTGGAGGGGGAGCCTACGAGCAGTACTTC. Amino acid sequence: CSASGGGAYEQYF.

The genes are TRBV5-1 and TRBJ2-2; 8 bases fit TRBD1. In germline, CDR1 is SGHRS, CDR2 YFSETQ. CDR3 size: 15 residues. J lost 2 bases, V lost 3 bases, and 3 bases had no gene match. The CDR3 is CASSSGQENTGELFF. As DNA, the CDR3 is TGCGCCAGCAGCTCGGGACAGGAAAACACCGGGGAGCTGTTTTTT.

CDR3 DNA sequence: TGCGCCAGCAGTCAATCTGCAACAGGGGGTACAGATACGCAGTATTTT. It specifies CASSQSATGGTDTQYF. The rearrangement uses TRBV23-1 and TRBJ2-3; TRBD1 matches 8 bases. TRBV23-1 is recorded as an ORF, its role being uncertain. The CDR3 is made up of 16 amino acids. Trimming removed 0 bases from V and 3 bases from J; junction bases left unmatched: 5.

V is TRBV27 and J is TRBJ2-5; TRBD2 matches at 8 bases. Germline CDR1 is MNHEY and CDR2 is SMNVEV (reference sequence). This CDR3 contains 18 residues. The J segment lost 2 bases and the V segment lost 5 bases, leaving 16 bases of the junction unmatched. The CDR3 loop reads CASSRGGRRDTLQETQYF. CDR3 nucleotide sequence: TGTGCCAGCAGTCGGGGGGGTAGACGGGACACCCTTCAAGAGACCCAGTACTTC.

The V gene is TRBV10-3, the J gene TRBJ2-7; 7 bases fit TRBD2. Germline assignment: CDR1 ENHRY and CDR2 SYGVKD. The V and J ends lost 5 bases and 2 bases, in that order; junction bases with no gene match: 3. The CDR3 has 13 residues. The CDR3 nucleotides are TGTGCCATCAGTCCGGGAGGTCCCTACGAGCAGTACTTC. Its protein is CAISPGGPYEQYF.

The rearrangement joins TRBV9 to TRBJ1-1; no clear D gene. The CDR3 is 13 amino acids. Per germline, CDR1 SGDLS and CDR2 YYNGEE. Trimming took 3 bases from V and 2 from J, leaving 8 bases between them. This chain's CDR3 is CASSGTPNTEAFF. CDR3 sequence (DNA): TGTGCCAGCAGCGGTACACCTAACACTGAAGCTTTCTTT.

The chain is built from TRBV7-9 and TRBJ1-2; 7 nucleotides agree with TRBD1. Germline lookup yields CDR1 SEHNR and CDR2 FQNEAQ (reference sequence). J gave up 3 bases and V 5 bases, and 6 bases lay outside the gene matches. This CDR3 is 14 amino acids long. The CDR3 DNA reads TGTGCCAGCAGCCAGCGGGGGACAGACTATGGCTACACCTTC. Translation gives CASSQRGTDYGYTF.

The genes are TRBV5-6 and TRBJ1-5; no reliable D call. V was cut by 4 bases and J by 5 bases, with 25 bases left in between. Germline V gives CDR1 SGHDT, CDR2 YYEEEE. The CDR3 has 18 residues. The CDR3 protein is CASSKNSGGVFSHQPQHF. For the CDR3, the DNA is TGTGCCAGCAGCAAAAATTCAGGTGGTGTTTTCAGCCATCAGCCCCAGCATTTT.

V gene TRBV5-5 combines with J gene TRBJ1-2, with D perhaps matching TRBD1 (5 bases). CDR3 size: 17 residues. CDR1 is SGHKS, CDR2 YYEKEE, per germline (reference sequence). V was pared by 2 bases and J by 1 base, with 18 bases between. The CDR3 spells CASSFGQGSPVNYGYTF. The CDR3 region has the DNA TGTGCCAGCAGCTTCGGGCAGGGATCCCCGGTTAACTATGGCTACACCTTC.

This clone was picked up a small number of times. The chain combines TRBV5-1 with TRBJ1-2; D ambiguous. Looked up from germline, CDR1 is SGHRS and CDR2 is YFSETQ. The ends were cut back, 0 bases at V and 0 bases at J, with 12 bases in the middle. This CDR3 contains 16 residues. The CDR3 protein is CASSLELIGANYGYTF. Written as DNA, the CDR3 is TGCGCCAGCAGCTTGGAATTGATTGGAGCTAACTATGGCTACACCTTC.

This clone was detected a few times. The chain joins TRBV6-4 to TRBJ2-2; perhaps TRBD1 as D (6 bases). The CDR3 sequence is 15 residues long. Germline V gene lookup returns CDR1 MRHNA and CDR2 SNTAGT. Trimming stripped 2 bases from V and 3 bases from J, with 10 bases between. CDR3 region: CASSDHRVDTGELFF. DNA of the CDR3: TGTGCCAGCAGTGACCACAGGGTAGACACCGGGGAGCTGTTTTTT.

This chain joins TRBV10-3 and TRBJ2-5, with 7 bases matching TRBD1. J lost 5 bases, V lost 3 bases, and 9 bases had no gene match. Germline assignment: CDR1 ENHRY and CDR2 SYGVKD. This CDR3 has 15 amino acids. The CDR3 sequence: CAISDISDRAETQYF. CDR3 nucleotide sequence: TGTGCCATCAGTGATATATCCGACAGGGCGGAGACCCAGTACTTC.

This chain links TRBV12-5 with TRBJ1-5; tentatively, D is TRBD1 (6 bases). CDR3 size: 14 residues. Trimming left V 3 bases short and J 7 bases short, with 13 bases between. CDR1 LGHNT and CDR2 FRNRAP come from the germline V gene. CDR3 in DNA: TGTGCTAGTGGTTTCGGCCAGGGGAGCCAGCCCCAGCATTTT. Its translation: CASGFGQGSQPQHF.

J is TRBJ2-2 and V is TRBV9; 7 positions agree with TRBD2. CDR3 length: 14 amino acids. The junction had 2 bases not matched to a gene; V was cut back by 5 bases and J by 1 base. Germline CDR1 and CDR2: SGDLS and YYNGEE. The DNA of the CDR3 is TGTGCCAGCAGGCGGGAGCTGAACACCGGGGAGCTGTTTTTT. Translated, it gives CASRRELNTGELFF.

The table lists this clone with a few counts. J is TRBJ1-4 and V is TRBV2; TRBD1 matches at 8 bases. This CDR3 comprises 15 residues. The ends lost 1 base at V and 8 bases at J; junction bases unmatched: 6. Per the germline V gene, CDR1 is SNHLY and CDR2 is FYNNEI. The CDR3 DNA reads TGTGCCAGCAGTGAAGGGACAGGGAGTTACGAAAAACTGTTTTTT. Translating it yields CASSEGTGSYEKLFF.

This clone has a single count. For the CDR3, the DNA is TGTGCCAGCAGACCCGACAGGGACGGCAATCAGCCCCAGCATTTT. This gives the protein CASRPDRDGNQPQHF. This sequence joins TRBV28 and TRBJ1-5, with 7 bases aligning to TRBD1. Germline CDR1 reads MDHEN; CDR2 reads SYDVKM. CDR3 size: 15 residues. With 6 bases clipped from V and 2 bases from J, the junction kept 7 bases outside the gene matches.

This chain joins TRBV2 and TRBJ1-3; 7 bases align to TRBD1. The J segment lost 0 bases and the V segment lost 5 bases, leaving 7 bases of the junction unmatched. Germline V lookup: CDR1 SNHLY, CDR2 FYNNEI. The CDR3 covers 16 residues. This CDR3 reads CASSPFTGVSGNTIYF. The CDR3, as DNA: TGTGCCAGCAGTCCTTTCACAGGGGTCTCTGGAAACACCATATATTTT. Based on the CDR3 plus reference TRBV2 and TRBJ1-3, the full variable domain is EPEVTQTPSHQVTQMGQEVILRCVPISNHLYFYWYRQILGQKVEFLVSFYNNEISEKSEIFDDQFSVERPDGSNFTLKIRSTKLEDSAMYFCASSPFTGVSGNTIYFGEGSWLTVV.

In DNA form, the CDR3 reads TGTGCCAGCACCGTTACACCACAGGGGTTGGGAGATTCACCCCTCCACTTT. Translation gives CASTVTPQGLGDSPLHF. The rearrangement links TRBV7-8 to TRBJ1-6; TRBD1 matches 7 bases. The CDR3 extends over 17 amino acids. V gave up 7 bases and J gave up 8 bases; unmatched junction bases: 17. Germline CDR1 SGHVS, CDR2 FQNEAQ. Filled out from reference TRBV7-8 and TRBJ1-6, the complete variable domain reads GAGVSQSPRYKVAKRGQDVALRCDPISGHVSLFWYQQALGQGPEFLTYFQNEAQLDKSGLPSDRFFAERPEGSVSTLKIQRTQQEDSAVYLCASTVTPQGLGDSPLHFGNGTRLTVT.

The chain is built from TRBV7-9 and TRBJ2-3; unclear D gene. This CDR3 is 14 amino acids long. Trimming left V 1 base short and J 2 bases short, with 7 bases between. Germline V gene sequence: CDR1 SEHNR, CDR2 FQNEAQ (reference sequence). The CDR3 coding sequence is TGTGCCAGCAGCTTAGTTGACTCCACAGATACGCAGTATTTT. Residues: CASSLVDSTDTQYF. Based on the CDR3 plus reference TRBV7-9 and TRBJ2-3, the full variable domain is DTGVSQNPRHKITKRGQNVTFRCDPISEHNRLYWYRQTLGQGPEFLTYFQNEAQLEKSRLLSDRFSAERPKGSFSTLEIQRTEQGDSAMYLCASSLVDSTDTQYFGPGTRLTVL.